The present T cell receptor beta chain was sequenced within a study of response to subunit inactivated influenza vaccine. With 3 bases removed from V and 4 bases from J, the gap between germline ends came to 12 bases. This CDR3 comprises 15 residues. TCRdb recomputed calls from the RT-PCR reads with MiXCR, one row per CDR3 protein. The sample lists roughly 170,000 distinct CDR3 sequences, around 9.2% seen once, with about a tenth in the top ten. General study results and limits: The authors put forward the suggestion that each seasonal influenza vaccination may bring in only a limited number of new T cells.

This clonotype showed up just a few times. Its target is not known. This receptor was obtained from a man aged 50 or older who received an inactivated influenza vaccine. The J gene is TRBJ2-2, the V gene TRBV12-3 or TRBV12-4, with a tentative D call TRBD1 (6 bases). This specimen was non-naive T cells sorted from PBMCs, taken on the day of vaccination. CDR3 in amino acids: CASSFRGRITGELFF. For the CDR3, the DNA is TGTGCCAGCAGTTTCAGGGGCAGGATCACCGGGGAGCTGTTTTTT.